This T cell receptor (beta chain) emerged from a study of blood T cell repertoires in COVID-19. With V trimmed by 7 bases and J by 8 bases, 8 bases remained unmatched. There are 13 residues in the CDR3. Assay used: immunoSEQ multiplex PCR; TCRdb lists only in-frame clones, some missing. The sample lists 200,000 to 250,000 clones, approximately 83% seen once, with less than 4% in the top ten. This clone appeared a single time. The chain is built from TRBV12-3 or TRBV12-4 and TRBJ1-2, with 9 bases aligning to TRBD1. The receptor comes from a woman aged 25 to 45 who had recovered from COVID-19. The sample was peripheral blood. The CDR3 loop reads CASIGTGYGGYTF. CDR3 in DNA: TGTGCCAGCATCGGGACAGGGTATGGAGGCTACACCTTC.